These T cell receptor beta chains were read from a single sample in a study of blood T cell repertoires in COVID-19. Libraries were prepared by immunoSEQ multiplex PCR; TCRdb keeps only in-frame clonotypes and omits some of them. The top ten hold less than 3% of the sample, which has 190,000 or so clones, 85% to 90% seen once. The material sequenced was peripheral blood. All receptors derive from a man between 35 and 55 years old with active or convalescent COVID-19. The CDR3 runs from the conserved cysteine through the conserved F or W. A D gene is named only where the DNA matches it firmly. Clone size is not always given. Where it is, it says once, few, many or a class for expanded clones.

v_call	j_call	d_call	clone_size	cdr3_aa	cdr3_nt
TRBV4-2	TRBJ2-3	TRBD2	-	CASSQDLAAGGRDTQYF	TGTGCCAGCAGCCAAGATTTAGCAGCGGGGGGGCGAGATACGCAGTATTTT
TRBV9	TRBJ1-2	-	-	CASSGDKLYGYTF	TGTGCCAGCAGCGGCGACAAACTCTATGGCTACACCTTC
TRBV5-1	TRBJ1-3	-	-	CASSLQGVPSGNTIYF	TGCGCCAGCAGCTTACAAGGGGTGCCCTCTGGAAACACCATATATTTT
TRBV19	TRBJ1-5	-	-	CASSIARQQPQHF	TGTGCCAGTAGTATAGCCAGGCAACAGCCCCAGCATTTT
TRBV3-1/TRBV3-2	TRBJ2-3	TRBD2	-	CASSRRLAGSTDTQYF	TGTGCCAGCAGCAGACGACTAGCGGGGTCCACAGATACGCAGTATTTT
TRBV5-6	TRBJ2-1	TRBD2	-	CASSHGTSNEQFF	TGTGCCAGCAGCCACGGGACTAGCAATGAGCAGTTCTTC
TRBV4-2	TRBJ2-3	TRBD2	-	CASSQTWGGTDTQYF	TGTGCCAGCAGCCAAACCTGGGGGGGGACAGATACGCAGTATTTT
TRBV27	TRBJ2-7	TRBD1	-	CASSFRQGSSYEQYF	TGTGCCAGCAGTTTTCGACAGGGAAGCTCCTACGAGCAGTACTTC
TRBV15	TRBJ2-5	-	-	CATSPPPAGGWETQYF	TGTGCCACCAGCCCACCTCCTGCCGGGGGATGGGAGACCCAGTACTTC
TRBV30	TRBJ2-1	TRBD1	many	CAWSRGLYNEQFF	TGTGCCTGGAGTAGGGGGCTGTACAATGAGCAGTTCTTC
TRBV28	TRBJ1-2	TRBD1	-	CASSPAPGQGAYGYTF	TGTGCCAGCAGTCCCGCCCCGGGACAGGGGGCCTACGGCTACACCTTC
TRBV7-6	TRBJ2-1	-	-	CASSLSGENEQFF	TGTGCCAGCAGCTTATCAGGGGAGAATGAGCAGTTCTTC
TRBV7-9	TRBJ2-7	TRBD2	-	CASRPKDTSGYYEQYF	TGTGCCAGCAGACCAAAAGACACTAGCGGATACTACGAGCAGTACTTC
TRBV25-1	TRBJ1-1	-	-	CASRGHWNTEAFF	TGTGCCAGCAGGGGGCATTGGAACACTGAAGCTTTCTTT
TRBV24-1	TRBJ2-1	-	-	CATSELGDNEQFF	TGTGCCACCAGTGAATTAGGGGACAATGAGCAGTTCTTC
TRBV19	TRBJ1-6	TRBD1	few	CASSQGTGGNSPLHF	TGTGCCAGTAGTCAGGGGACAGGAGGCAATTCACCCCTCCACTTT
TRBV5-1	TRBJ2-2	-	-	CASSFQSNTGELFF	TGCGCCAGCAGCTTTCAATCGAACACCGGGGAGCTGTTTTTT